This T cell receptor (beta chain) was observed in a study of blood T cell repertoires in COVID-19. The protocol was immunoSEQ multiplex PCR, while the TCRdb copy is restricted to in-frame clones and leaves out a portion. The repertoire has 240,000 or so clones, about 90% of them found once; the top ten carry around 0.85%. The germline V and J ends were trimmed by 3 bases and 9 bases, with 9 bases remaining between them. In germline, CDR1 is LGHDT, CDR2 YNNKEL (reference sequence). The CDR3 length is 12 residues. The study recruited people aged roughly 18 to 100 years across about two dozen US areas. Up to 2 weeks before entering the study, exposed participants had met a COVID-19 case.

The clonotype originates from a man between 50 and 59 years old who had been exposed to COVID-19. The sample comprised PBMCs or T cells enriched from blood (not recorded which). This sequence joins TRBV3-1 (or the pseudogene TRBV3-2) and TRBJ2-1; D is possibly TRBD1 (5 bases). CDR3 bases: TGTGCCAGCAGCCAGCTGCAGGGTGAGCAGTTCTTC. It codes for CASSQLQGEQFF.